This T cell receptor beta chain was recorded in a study of shared clonotypes between healthy human individuals. Study-wide background: Donors had three CD4 naive, three CD4 memory, two CD8 naive and one CD8 memory plate apiece. General study findings and limits: Sequencing depth was expected to affect clonotype sharing among donors. Few donors restricted represented genetic and exposure-history diversity.

A CD45RA+ naive subset and a CD45RA-negative memory subset were split from CD4+ cells. Generated by immunoSEQ multiplex PCR, the TCRdb table keeps only in-frame clones and is missing some. The sample includes around 1,000,000 clones, 60% to 85% of them seen just once. Points on this clone: What it binds is not known.

Sequencing input: memory CD4+ T cells from PBMCs. Stated subset: CD45RA-negative fraction. The sequence was obtained from a man aged 18 to 29 in good health. Some clones in this sample may be carry-over from other donors' samples.

DNA of the CDR3: TGTGCCAGCAGTGAAGCTGCGGGAGGAAGGGGGGGCACAGATACGCAGTATTTT. It translates to CASSEAAGGRGGTDTQYF. V gene TRBV6-1 combines with J gene TRBJ2-3; TRBD2 matches 8 bases. CDR3 length: 18 amino acids. CDR1 and CDR2 (germline): MNHNS, SASEGT. V shed 0 bases, J shed 1 base, and the junction held 9 bases outside the gene matches.